The clone carrying this TCR beta chain has a handful of counts. TCRdb fed the RT-PCR reads into MiXCR, producing one record per CDR3 protein. This sample has hundreds of thousands of distinct CDR3 sequences, with 15% to 20% found just once. Per the germline V gene, CDR1 is SEHNR and CDR2 is FQNEAQ (reference sequence). This CDR3 is 15 amino acids long. Germline trimming cut 4 bases from V and 3 bases from J; bases unmatched to any gene: 9. The data were taken from a study of patients and donors after allogeneic stem cell transplantation. This sequence joins TRBV7-9 and TRBJ2-7; 7 positions agree with TRBD1. This TCR derives from a human donor who was either an allogeneic HSCT recipient or a stem cell or donor lymphocyte infusion donor (not recorded which). It is not recorded whose cells these are; they may come from a transplant donor. The sequencing sample was made of blood, either unsorted or a sorted T cell fraction (not recorded which). CDR3 in amino acids: CASSSNRDSIYEQYF. Written as DNA, the CDR3 is TGTGCCAGCAGCTCTAATAGGGACAGCATCTACGAGCAGTACTTC.